One sample yielded the 18 T cell receptor beta chains listed below, sequenced in a study of blood T cell repertoires in COVID-19. The data were produced by immunoSEQ multiplex PCR, yet TCRdb's version contains in-frame clones alone and is incomplete. This table has approximately 100,000 clones, around 89% appearing once. The sequenced sample was peripheral blood. Source of these receptors: a woman of 80 years or more with acute or convalescent COVID-19.

In its sample, this clone was seen once. The chain combines TRBV19 with TRBJ2-7; 7 bases align to TRBD1. There are 14 residues in the CDR3. With V trimmed by 3 bases and J by 2 bases, 4 bases remained unmatched. CDR1 is LNHDA, CDR2 SQIVND, per germline (reference sequence). CDR3 coding DNA: TGTGCCAGTAGTATCGGCCAGGGGGCCTACGAGCAGTACTTC. Protein: CASSIGQGAYEQYF.

The V call is TRBV11-1, the J call TRBJ1-1; D gene uncertain. Trimming removed 3 bases from V and 0 bases from J, with 14 bases in between. This CDR3 is built from 16 residues. Germline V gene lookup returns CDR1 SGHAT and CDR2 FQDESV (reference sequence). The CDR3, as DNA: TGTGCCAGCAGCTTTGGACGGAGCGGCATGAACACTGAAGCTTTCTTT. Translated, it gives CASSFGRSGMNTEAFF.

The chain has TRBV29-1 and TRBJ2-1, with 9 bases aligning to TRBD2. Germline CDR1 SQVTM, CDR2 ANQGSEA. This CDR3 contains 14 residues. V lost 1 base, J lost 3 bases, and 1 base stayed unmatched. The CDR3 region is CSVEVRGGYNEQFF. CDR3 in DNA: TGCAGCGTTGAAGTGCGGGGGGGCTACAATGAGCAGTTCTTC.

V usage is TRBV30 and J usage is TRBJ2-7, with 9 bases identical to TRBD1. Germline assignment: CDR1 GTSNPN and CDR2 SVGIG (reference sequence). This CDR3 has 14 amino acids. Trimming at V came to 3 bases and at J to 6 bases, leaving 9 bases not matched to a gene. DNA of the CDR3: TGTGCCTGGAGCCCCAGGGGACAGGGCTTCGAGCAGTACTTC. It specifies CAWSPRGQGFEQYF. The full variable domain, in which reference TRBV30 and TRBJ2-7 provide the parts outside the CDR3, is SQTIHQWPATLVQPVGSPLSLECTVEGTSNPNLYWYRQAAGRGLQLLFYSVGIGQISSEVPQNLSASRPQDRQFILSSKKLLLSDSGFYLCAWSPRGQGFEQYFGPGTRLTVT.

The chain combines TRBV7-9 with TRBJ2-1, with 10 bases lining up with TRBD1. This CDR3 spans 15 amino acids. The trim removed 2 bases at V and 7 bases at J, leaving 5 bases unmatched. Germline CDR1 SEHNR, CDR2 FQNEAQ (reference sequence). CDR3 DNA: TGTGCCAGCAGCTTATTCCTGGGACAGGGGAATGAGCAGTTCTTC. This codes for CASSLFLGQGNEQFF. Looking up the rest from reference TRBV7-9 and TRBJ2-1 gives the full variable domain: DTGVSQNPRHKITKRGQNVTFRCDPISEHNRLYWYRQTLGQGPEFLTYFQNEAQLEKSRLLSDRFSAERPKGSFSTLEIQRTEQGDSAMYLCASSLFLGQGNEQFFGPGTRLTVL.

The gene calls are TRBV7-2 and TRBJ1-2; D is unclear. V lost 2 bases, J lost 8 bases, and 15 bases lay in between. The germline V gene has CDR1 SGHTA and CDR2 FQGNSA. The CDR3 has 14 amino acids. The CDR3 DNA reads TGTGCCAGCAGCTTAATCGAGGCGGTCGGAGGCTACACCTTC. Translating it yields CASSLIEAVGGYTF.

The chain is built from TRBV20-1 and TRBJ2-5; no reliable D call. The germline V and J ends were trimmed by 8 bases and 7 bases, with 14 bases remaining between them. CDR1 is DFQATT and CDR2 is SNEGSKA in the germline V gene (reference sequence). The CDR3 extends over 11 amino acids. The CDR3 sequence: CSRLDSGTQYF. In DNA form, the CDR3 reads TGCAGTAGGCTAGATTCCGGGACCCAGTACTTC.

This clone showed up many times. The rearrangement links TRBV4-1 to TRBJ1-5; 7 bases are a match to TRBD1. J gave up 6 bases and V 2 bases, and 7 bases lay outside the gene matches. CDR1 MGHRA and CDR2 YSYEKL come from the germline V gene. The CDR3 has 15 amino acids. The CDR3 DNA follows: TGCGCCAGCAGCCAAACCCGACAGGGCAGTCAGCCCCAGCATTTT. This translates into CASSQTRQGSQPQHF.

V and J are TRBV5-5 and TRBJ1-1; D gene uncertain. Looked up from germline, CDR1 is SGHKS and CDR2 is YYEKEE (reference sequence). With 1 base removed from V and 4 bases from J, the gap between germline ends came to 23 bases. CDR3 size: 18 residues. For the CDR3, the DNA is TGTGCCAGCAGCTTGAGTTTGTTCGGAGCTGCTACGGGCACTGAAGCTTTCTTT. Translating it yields CASSLSLFGAATGTEAFF.

The chain combines TRBV29-1 with TRBJ2-2; D not certain. V gave up 7 bases and J gave up 7 bases, with 19 bases separating them. The CDR3 consists of 14 residues. In germline, CDR1 is SQVTM, CDR2 ANQGSEA. CDR3 DNA sequence: TGCAGCGCCGCACGCGGAGCTTCTAACGGGGAGCTGTTTTTT. This codes for CSAARGASNGELFF.

This rearrangement joins TRBV18 to TRBJ2-7; a weak D match, TRBD1 (5 bases). The CDR3 is made up of 15 amino acids. V was pared by 0 bases and J by 4 bases, with 13 bases between. Germline-derived CDR1 and CDR2 are KGHSH and LQKENI. Here the CDR3 DNA reads TGTGCCAGCTCACCACCCTTAGGGGCCAGATACGAGCAGTACTTC. Amino acid sequence: CASSPPLGARYEQYF.

This sequence joins TRBV28 and TRBJ2-7, with a possible D match to TRBD2 (7 bases). Germline V gives CDR1 MDHEN, CDR2 SYDVKM. V dropped 6 bases and J dropped 6 bases, with 24 bases sitting between them. This CDR3 is built from 16 residues. The CDR3 sequence: CASRSPDFAGAREQYF. Here the CDR3 DNA reads TGTGCCAGCAGGTCTCCTGACTTCGCGGGGGCGCGCGAGCAGTACTTC.

The V gene is TRBV18, the J gene TRBJ1-1, with D uncertain. CDR3 length equals 16 residues. Germline CDR1 and CDR2: KGHSH and LQKENI. The V and J ends lost 3 bases and 1 base respectively, with 15 bases between them. The DNA of the CDR3 is TGTGCCAGCTCACCGAACCCCCCCACAACGAACACTGAAGCTTTCTTT. This encodes CASSPNPPTTNTEAFF.

This chain joins TRBV19 and TRBJ2-6; D ambiguous. Between the trimmed V and J ends, which lost 7 bases and 0 bases, there was a span of 7 bases. The CDR3 length is 14 residues. Germline assignment: CDR1 LNHDA and CDR2 SQIVND (reference sequence). The CDR3 DNA is TGTGCCAGTACGGCAGGCTCTGGGGCCAACGTCCTGACTTTC. It encodes CASTAGSGANVLTF.

Here the CDR3 DNA reads TGTGCCAGCAGTTCGGGACAGGGGGACACAGATACGCAGTATTTT. Translated, it gives CASSSGQGDTDTQYF. V is TRBV28 and J is TRBJ2-3; 11 nucleotides agree with TRBD1. The CDR3 consists of 15 residues. With V trimmed by 4 bases and J by 2 bases, 2 bases remained unmatched. Germline V gene lookup returns CDR1 MDHEN and CDR2 SYDVKM.

The chain uses TRBV9 and TRBJ1-1; D ambiguous. The CDR3 has 14 amino acids. V was pared by 1 base and J by 1 base, with 8 bases between. The germline V gene has CDR1 SGDLS and CDR2 YYNGEE. The CDR3 nucleotides read TGTGCCAGCAGCGTAAACACAAAGAACACTGAAGCTTTCTTT. The encoded protein is CASSVNTKNTEAFF.

For this clone: Other DNA sequences within the sample encode an identical CDR3. The V gene is TRBV12-3 or TRBV12-4, the J gene TRBJ1-1; D is ambiguous. CDR3 length: 11 residues. V dropped 6 bases and J dropped 2 bases, with 4 bases sitting between them. The CDR3 here is CASSRNTEAFF. The CDR3 coding sequence is TGTGCCAGCAGCCGTAACACTGAAGCTTTCTTT.

The gene calls are TRBV23-1 and TRBJ1-6; D unresolved. TRBV23-1 is sorted into the ORF group, with uncertain function. V was trimmed by 6 bases and J by 5 bases, leaving 17 bases between them. The length of the CDR3 is 16 residues. CDR3 nucleotide sequence: TGCGCCAGCAGCCTATTGGCAGGCAGTCATAATTCACCCCTCCACTTT. It yields the protein CASSLLAGSHNSPLHF.